This passage covers 14 T cell receptor beta chains from one sample sequenced in a study of T cell repertoires in cytomegalovirus infection. TCRdb re-called the reads with MiXCR, one entry per CDR3 protein. The table shows about 74,000 distinct CDR3 sequences, with 25% to 30% occurring only once. These TCRs' antigens remain unknown. The material was CD8+ T cells from cultured PBMCs, obtained from culture after CMV antigen stimulation. Receptors were obtained from a human donor in good health (CMV status not recorded). Some clones in this sample may be carry-over from other donors' samples.

This clonotype was counted a few times. V gene TRBV4-1 combines with J gene TRBJ2-7; 12 nucleotides line up with TRBD2. V lost 0 bases, J lost 2 bases, and 14 bases stayed unmatched. This CDR3 spans 20 amino acids. Germline V gene data show CDR1 as MGHRA and CDR2 as YSYEKL. Written as DNA, the CDR3 is TGCGCCAGCAGCCAAGAACCCCCTGAGGCTAGCGGGAGGGCCGCCTACGAGCAGTACTTC. Protein: CASSQEPPEASGRAAYEQYF.

This rearrangement joins TRBV6-5 to TRBJ2-5; D is perhaps TRBD1 (5 bases). Trimming pared 0 bases from V and 2 bases from J, leaving 10 bases between. Germline V gene lookup returns CDR1 MNHEY and CDR2 SVGAGI. CDR3 length: 15 residues. CDR3 sequence: CASSYSTGWQETQYF. Written as DNA, the CDR3 is TGTGCCAGCAGTTACTCCACAGGATGGCAAGAGACCCAGTACTTC.

This clonotype turned up a few times. The gene calls are TRBV12-3 or TRBV12-4 and TRBJ1-1, with TRBD1 matching 10 bases. J gave up 2 bases and V 4 bases, and 4 bases lay outside the gene matches. The CDR3 has 15 amino acids. The CDR3 spells CASSSGTGANTEAFF. The CDR3 DNA is TGTGCCAGCAGTTCCGGGACAGGGGCAAACACTGAAGCTTTCTTT.

The chain recombines TRBV12-3 or TRBV12-4 with TRBJ1-1; D gene uncertain. The CDR3 has 12 residues. V shed 6 bases and J shed 1 base, with 6 bases lying between them. The CDR3 DNA sequence: TGTGCCAGCAGGGACTGGAACACTGAAGCTTTCTTT. This translates into CASRDWNTEAFF.

The V and J genes are TRBV30 and TRBJ2-3; D assignment may be TRBD1 or TRBD2 (7 bases each). This CDR3 region has 15 residues. V lost 2 bases, J lost 2 bases, and 14 bases lay in between. The germline V gene encodes CDR1 GTSNPN and CDR2 SVGIG (reference sequence). CDR3 nucleotide sequence: TGTGCCTGGAGTACCAGGGGGGGACTCACAGATACGCAGTATTTT. This translates into CAWSTRGGLTDTQYF.

This clonotype is categorized as medium-sized. V and J are TRBV7-2 and TRBJ1-6; D possibly corresponds to TRBD1 (5 bases). The CDR3 runs to 21 residues. Germline CDR1 is SGHTA and CDR2 is FQGNSA. Between the trimmed V and J ends, which lost 2 bases and 4 bases, there was a span of 27 bases. CDR3 region: CASSLHLPRGLGSLYNSPLHF. The CDR3 coding sequence is TGTGCCAGCAGCTTACATCTCCCTAGGGGTCTGGGTTCGCTGTATAATTCACCCCTCCACTTT.

Ten or more counts support this clonotype. The V gene is TRBV27, the J gene TRBJ1-5, with 9 bases aligning to TRBD1. Trimming cost V 4 bases and J 7 bases; bases outside gene matches: 8. This CDR3 is built from 15 residues. The germline V gene has CDR1 MNHEY and CDR2 SMNVEV (reference sequence). CDR3 amino acids: CASSSGQGGGQPQHF. The CDR3 coding sequence is TGTGCCAGCAGTTCGGGACAGGGAGGAGGCCAGCCCCAGCATTTT.

This clonotype was seen only a few times. At one boundary the junction diverges from the germline segment, which might be a read error. The rearrangement uses TRBV4-1 and TRBJ1-5; TRBD1 matches 7 bases. Germline V lookup: CDR1 MGHRA, CDR2 YSYEKL. The length of the CDR3 is 15 residues. CDR3 residues: CAGSPRQGSEQPQHF. The CDR3 nucleotides read TGTGCCGGCAGCCCTCGACAGGGATCAGAACAGCCCCAGCATTTT.

This chain joins TRBV7-9 and TRBJ1-2; 11 bases are shared with TRBD1. V was clipped by 3 bases and J by 6 bases; unmatched bases: 6. Germline V CDR1 and CDR2: SEHNR, FQNEAQ (reference sequence). The CDR3 spans 15 residues. The CDR3 DNA sequence: TGTGCCAGCAGCTTTTTATCGGGACAGGGGGATGGCTACACCTTC. Its translation: CASSFLSGQGDGYTF.

The chain employs TRBV5-4 and TRBJ2-1; 8 bases align to TRBD2. Germline V gives CDR1 SGHNT, CDR2 YYREEE (reference sequence). After removal of 4 bases from V and 8 bases from J, the junction contained 17 bases not matched to a gene. The CDR3 spans 17 residues. CDR3 bases: TGTGCCAGCAGCCCGCGACTAGCGCATGGTACAGTCGATGAGCAGTTCTTC. It yields the protein CASSPRLAHGTVDEQFF.

This clonotype showed up many times. V is TRBV7-6 and J is TRBJ2-7; 11 bases line up with TRBD1. Germline V CDR1 and CDR2: SGHVS, FNYEAQ. CDR3 length: 13 amino acids. Trimming at V came to 9 bases and at J to 3 bases, leaving 4 bases not matched to a gene. The CDR3 region has the DNA TGTGCCAGTGGACAGGGGGCTGGCTACGAGCAGTACTTC. Encoded protein: CASGQGAGYEQYF.

The genes are TRBV6-6 and TRBJ2-2; 9 bases are a match to TRBD2. In germline, CDR1 is MNHNY, CDR2 SVGAGI (reference sequence). With 2 bases clipped from V and 2 bases from J, the junction kept 6 bases outside the gene matches. CDR3 length equals 17 residues. CDR3 sequence: CASSYAGGLLNTGELFF. For the CDR3, the DNA is TGTGCCAGCAGTTACGCGGGGGGGCTATTAAACACCGGGGAGCTGTTTTTT.

This clonotype was observed at least ten times. This rearrangement joins TRBV7-9 to TRBJ1-2; D is unclear. The CDR3 is made up of 15 amino acids. Germline V gene data show CDR1 as SEHNR and CDR2 as FQNEAQ (reference sequence). V was shortened by 5 bases and J by 2 bases, with 15 bases between the two germline ends. CDR3 protein: CASSPWGGPNYGYTF. CDR3 nucleotides: TGTGCCAGCAGCCCCTGGGGAGGGCCCAACTATGGCTACACCTTC.

This clonotype has only a few counts. This chain connects TRBV24-1 to TRBJ2-3, with 9 bases matching TRBD1. CDR3 length equals 18 residues. V trimming: 3 bases; J trimming: 1 base; junction bases outside the gene matches: 10. From germline, CDR1 is KGHDR and CDR2 SFDVKD. CDR3: CATSDPQLDRGGTDTQYF. The CDR3 DNA reads TGTGCCACCAGTGATCCCCAGCTCGACAGGGGGGGCACAGATACGCAGTATTTT.